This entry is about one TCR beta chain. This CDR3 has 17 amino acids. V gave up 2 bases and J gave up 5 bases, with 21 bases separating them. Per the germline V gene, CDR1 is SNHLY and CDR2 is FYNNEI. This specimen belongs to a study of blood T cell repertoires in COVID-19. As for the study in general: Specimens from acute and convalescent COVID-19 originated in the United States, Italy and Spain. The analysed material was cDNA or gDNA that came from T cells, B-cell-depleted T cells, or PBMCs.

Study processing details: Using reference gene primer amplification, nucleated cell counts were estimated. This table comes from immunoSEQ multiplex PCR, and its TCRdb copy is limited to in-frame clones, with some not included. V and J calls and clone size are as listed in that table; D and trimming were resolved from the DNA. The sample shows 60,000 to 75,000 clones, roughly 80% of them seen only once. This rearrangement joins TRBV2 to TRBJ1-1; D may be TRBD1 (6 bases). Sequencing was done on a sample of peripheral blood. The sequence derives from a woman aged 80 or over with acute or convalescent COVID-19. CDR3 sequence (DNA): TGTGCCAGCAGTGAAAGGGGCCGGGTGGGGGCAAGGACTGAAGCTTTCTTT. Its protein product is CASSERGRVGARTEAFF.